Listed below are T cell receptor beta chains from one sample, sequenced in a study of CD8 T cells in ankylosing spondylitis. MiXCR was run by TCRdb on the 5' RACE reads, yielding one entry per CDR3 protein. The data contain about 220,000 distinct CDR3 sequences, roughly 24% of them singletons. Sample: blood, either unsorted or a sorted T cell fraction (not recorded which). All receptors derive from a male donor with ankylosing spondylitis or in good health (not recorded which). CDR3s include the opening cysteine and the closing phenylalanine or tryptophan. The order of the fields is clone size, V gene, D gene, J gene, CDR3 DNA, CDR3 protein. D genes are given only for firm matches. Size values are once, few and many counts, or a class for expanded clones, and some rows have none.

>many|TRBV15|NA|TRBJ1-3
TGTGCCACCAGCAGAGATTTAACAGGGTCCGGAAACACCATATATTTT
CATSRDLTGSGNTIYF
>NA|TRBV5-1|TRBD1|TRBJ2-2
TGCGCCAGCAGCTCGGACAGGAGCACCGGGGAGCTGTTTTTT
CASSSDRSTGELFF
>NA|TRBV4-2|NA|TRBJ1-2
TGTGCCAGCAGCCAACTGCCTTCGAACTATGGCTACACCTTC
CASSQLPSNYGYTF
>few|TRBV11-2|NA|TRBJ2-2
TGTGCCAGCAGCTTAGTATGGTTTGTGGGGCCTGACGGGGAGCTGTTTTTT
CASSLVWFVGPDGELFF
>NA|TRBV27|TRBD2|TRBJ2-1
TGTGCCAGCAGGCCAGGGACTAGGAGAGGGAGTGGTGAGCAGTTCTTC
CASRPGTRRGSGEQFF
>NA|TRBV20-1|NA|TRBJ1-4
TGCAGTGCTAGTGCGGGAACTAATGAAAAACTGTTTTTT
CSASAGTNEKLFF
>once|TRBV10-2|TRBD2|TRBJ2-2
TGCGCCAGCAGCCAGCGGGGTAACACCGGGGAGCTGTTTTTT
CASSQRGNTGELFF
>many|TRBV12-3/TRBV12-4|NA|TRBJ2-7
TGTGCCAGCAGTTCCCGGGAGCCTCCCTACGAGCAGTACTTC
CASSSREPPYEQYF
>many|TRBV5-1|TRBD2|TRBJ2-2
TGCGCCAGCAGCTTCACTAGCGGGAACACCGGGGAGCTGTTTTTT
CASSFTSGNTGELFF
>NA|TRBV20-1|NA|TRBJ1-1
TGCAGTGCTAGACAGCAGCTCTCCAACACTGAAGCTTTCTTT
CSARQQLSNTEAFF
>NA|TRBV7-9|NA|TRBJ1-4
TGTGCCAGCAGCAAAACCAGGGACCTCAGTTTT
CASSKTRDLSF
>many|TRBV4-1|NA|TRBJ1-4
TGCGCCAGCAGCAGTTACCGGGACGGGGATGAAAAACTGTTTTTT
CASSSYRDGDEKLFF
>many|TRBV20-1|TRBD1|TRBJ2-3
TGCAGTGCTGGATCCGGGACAGGGCTCACAGATACGCAGTATTTT
CSAGSGTGLTDTQYF
>NA|TRBV12-3/TRBV12-4|NA|TRBJ2-3
TGTGCCAGCAGTTTAAGAGCTACGCAGTATTTT
CASSLRATQYF
>many|TRBV28|NA|TRBJ1-5
TGTGCCAGCAGTTTAAACGCTCGCCAGCCCCAGCATTTT
CASSLNARQPQHF
>many|TRBV12-3/TRBV12-4|NA|TRBJ2-2
TGTGCCAGCAGACAGGGCACCGGGGAGCTGTTTTTT
CASRQGTGELFF
>once|TRBV10-3|TRBD2|TRBJ2-1
TGTGCCTCTCGGACTAGCGGGAACGACAATGAGCAGTTCTTC
CASRTSGNDNEQFF
>NA|TRBV3-1|NA|TRBJ1-1
TGTGCCAGCAGTGTACGCGGAACGAACACTGAAGCTTTCTTT
CASSVRGTNTEAFF
>many|TRBV6-1|NA|TRBJ1-1
TGTGCCAGCAATGGACCGAACACTGAAGCTTTCTTT
CASNGPNTEAFF
>many|TRBV11-2|NA|TRBJ2-7
TGTGCCAGCAGCCCAGAAGGGTCGGTGGGCGAGCAGTACTTC
CASSPEGSVGEQYF
>NA|TRBV24-1|NA|TRBJ2-1
TGTGCCACCAGTGATATCGGAATAGCCCCATACAATGAGCAGTTCTTC
CATSDIGIAPYNEQFF
>NA|TRBV6-5|NA|TRBJ2-7
TGTGCCAGCAGTTACTCGATCCAGTCCTACGAGCAGTACTTC
CASSYSIQSYEQYF
>NA|TRBV6-5|NA|TRBJ1-1
TGTGCCAGCAGCTACGGGGGGGCGAACACTGAAGCTTTCTTT
CASSYGGANTEAFF
>many|TRBV12-3/TRBV12-4|NA|TRBJ2-5
TGTGCCAGCAGTTTACGGGGGGCTAGAGGAGAGACCCAGTACTTC
CASSLRGARGETQYF
>many|TRBV7-2|TRBD2|TRBJ2-1
TGTGCCAGCAGCAGCGGGAGAACTTCCAATGAGCAGTTCTTC
CASSSGRTSNEQFF
>many|TRBV24-1|NA|TRBJ2-3
TGTGCCACCAGGGACAGCAACACAGATACGCAGTATTTT
CATRDSNTDTQYF
>few|TRBV29-1|NA|TRBJ2-5
TGCAGCGTTGAGCGGTCTATAGGAGAGACCCAGTACTTC
CSVERSIGETQYF
>many|TRBV29-1|NA|TRBJ1-1
TGCAGCTTACGGACGGAGAACACTGAAGCTTTCTTT
CSLRTENTEAFF
>few|TRBV5-5|NA|TRBJ2-1
TGTGCCAGCAGCCAACAAGACGGCTCCTACAATGAGCAGTTCTTC
CASSQQDGSYNEQFF
>many|TRBV5-1|NA|TRBJ2-1
TGCGCCAGCAGCTTGGAAATTAGCTTCTATGAGCAGTTCTTC
CASSLEISFYEQFF
>NA|TRBV20-1|NA|TRBJ2-1
TGCAGTGCTACCCTTAGGGGGGATTGGAATGAGCAGTTCTTC
CSATLRGDWNEQFF
>few|TRBV20-1|TRBD2|TRBJ2-1
TGCAGTGCTCGGGAGCGGGGACGCACTAACAATGAGCAGTTCTTC
CSARERGRTNNEQFF
>few|TRBV29-1|NA|TRBJ2-3
TGCAGCGTCAAAGGGTCTAGCGCCAACACAGATACGCAGTATTTT
CSVKGSSANTDTQYF
>NA|TRBV6-1|TRBD2|TRBJ2-3
TGTGCCAGCAGGCGGGAGCTCGCAGATACGCAGTATTTT
CASRRELADTQYF
>many|TRBV10-2|NA|TRBJ1-6
TGCGCCAGCAGCCCGGACAGAGAGAGGATGGGCTATAATTCACCCCTCCACTTT
CASSPDRERMGYNSPLHF
>NA|TRBV20-1|NA|TRBJ2-7
TGCAGTGCTAGAGACCCGCTAGCCGGGGAGCAGTACTTC
CSARDPLAGEQYF
>NA|TRBV29-1|NA|TRBJ2-6
TGCAGCGTGAGGGGTGCTGGGGCCAACGTCCTGACTTTC
CSVRGAGANVLTF
>many|TRBV20-1|TRBD1|TRBJ2-7
TGCAGTGTATCCACCGGGACAGGGAAGTACGAGCAGTACTTC
CSVSTGTGKYEQYF
>many|TRBV12-3/TRBV12-4|NA|TRBJ1-2
TGTGCCAGCAGTTTAGAAACTGGGGGCTACACCTTC
CASSLETGGYTF
>many|TRBV18|NA|TRBJ2-7
TGTGCCAGCTCACCCGACTACCACATCTACGAGCAGTACTTC
CASSPDYHIYEQYF
>many|TRBV5-6|TRBD1|TRBJ1-6
TGTGCCAGCAGCTTGAGACAGGGGGCGGGGAAGAATTCACCCCTCCACTTT
CASSLRQGAGKNSPLHF